This T cell receptor (beta chain) was identified in a study (dated by TCRdb to the early 2020s). General findings and caveats noted by the study authors: Further investigation, including longitudinal sampling and assessment of a control group, is stated by the authors to be required.

This clone was picked up one time. This receptor's antigen is unknown. Base qualities were left out, and no much larger clone turns up one base away. Survey-level sequencing on the immunoSEQ platform was used to profile TCR beta chain repertoires. Turning to the authors' computational methods: CDR3 amino acid length spectratypes and V-J pairing frequencies were compared, and repertoire diversity was measured with the inverse Simpson index. Clonotypes specific to SARS-CoV-2, CMV, influenza A and EBV were annotated by matching TCR beta CDR3 sequences against VDJdb. The table comes from immuneACCESS by way of TCRdb, which keeps in-frame sequences with V and J called. Part of the clones is missing from these tables; in studies checked, under half for an unresolved V gene and the rest for unknown reasons. The V and J calls and clone size come from that table; D and trimming were worked out from the DNA. This sample has around 50,000 clones in its table, and 85% to 95% of those were observed once. The ten largest clones capture roughly 10% of the sample.

PBMCs were isolated from peripheral blood, and genomic DNA from unsorted PBMCs was used for TCR beta sequencing. Reading from cysteine to phenylalanine, the CDR3 counts 14 amino acids. Of the read, only the CDR3 DNA is kept; its 42 bases are in frame from base 1. Sequences SGHNT (CDR1) and YYREEE (CDR2) are obtained from the germline V gene (reference sequence). Germline trimming: 5 bases from V, 11 bases from J; junction bases outside gene matches: 7. This receptor chain uses TRBV5-4 and TRBJ1-6, and 10 junction bases match TRBD1. This receptor was identified in a man aged 35 to 55 with rheumatoid arthritis. Sequenced input: PBMCs. The CDR3 reads CASRPRTGGTPLHF. Here is the DNA: TGTGCCAGCAGACCGAGGACAGGGGGTACACCCCTCCACTTT.